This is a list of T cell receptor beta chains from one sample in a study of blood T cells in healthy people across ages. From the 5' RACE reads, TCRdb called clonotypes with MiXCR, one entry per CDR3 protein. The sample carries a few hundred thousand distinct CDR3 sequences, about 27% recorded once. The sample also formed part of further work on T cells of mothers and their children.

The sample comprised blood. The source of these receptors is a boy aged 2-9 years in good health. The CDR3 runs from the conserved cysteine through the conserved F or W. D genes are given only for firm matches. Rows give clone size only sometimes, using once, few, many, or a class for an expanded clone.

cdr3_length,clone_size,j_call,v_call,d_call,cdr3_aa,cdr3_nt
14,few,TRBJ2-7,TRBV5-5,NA,CASSFAGITYEQYF,TGTGCCAGCAGCTTCGCAGGGATAACCTACGAGCAGTACTTC
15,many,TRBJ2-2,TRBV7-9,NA,CASSLWQGATGELFF,TGTGCCAGCAGCTTATGGCAGGGCGCCACCGGGGAGCTGTTTTTT
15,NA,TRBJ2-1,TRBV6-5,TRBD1,CASSTAPTGPDEQFF,TGTGCCAGCAGTACCGCTCCGACAGGGCCCGATGAGCAGTTCTTC
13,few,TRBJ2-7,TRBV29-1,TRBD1,CSVRGQGRYEQYF,TGCAGCGTTCGCGGACAGGGTCGCTACGAGCAGTACTTC
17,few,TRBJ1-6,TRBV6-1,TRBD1,CASSRSGTGGRNSPLHF,TGTGCCAGCAGTCGATCCGGGACAGGGGGCCGTAATTCACCCCTCCACTTT
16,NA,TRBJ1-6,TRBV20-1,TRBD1,CSASNPETGSNSPIHF,TGCAGTGCTAGTAACCCAGAGACAGGGAGTAATTCACCCATCCACTTT
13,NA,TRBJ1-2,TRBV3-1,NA,CASSQDWSYGYTF,TGTGCCAGCAGCCAAGATTGGTCCTATGGCTACACCTTC
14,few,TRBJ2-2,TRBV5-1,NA,CASSLNGGTGELFF,TGCGCCAGCAGCTTGAACGGGGGCACCGGGGAGCTGTTTTTT
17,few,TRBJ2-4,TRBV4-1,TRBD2,CASSQVAGGEVSNIQYF,TGCGCCAGCAGCCAAGTTGCTGGGGGGGAGGTCTCCAACATTCAGTACTTC
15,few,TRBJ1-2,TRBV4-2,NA,CASSQRPGFFYGYTF,TGTGCCAGCAGCCAACGGCCAGGGTTTTTCTATGGCTACACCTTC
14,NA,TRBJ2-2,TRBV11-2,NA,CASSLRGKVGELFF,TGTGCCAGCAGCCTCAGGGGAAAGGTTGGGGAGCTGTTTTTT
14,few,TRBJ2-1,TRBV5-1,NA,CASALAGSYNEQFF,TGCGCCAGCGCCTTGGCGGGGTCCTACAATGAGCAGTTCTTC
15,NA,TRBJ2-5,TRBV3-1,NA,CASSQDRGYQETQYF,TGTGCCAGCAGCCAAGATCGTGGCTACCAAGAGACCCAGTACTTC
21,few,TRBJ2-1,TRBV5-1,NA,CASSLVPDGFFEMSSYNEQFF,TGCGCCAGCAGCTTGGTCCCGGACGGCTTTTTTGAAATGAGCTCCTACAATGAGCAGTTCTTC
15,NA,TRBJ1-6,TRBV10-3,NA,CAISPGDENNSPLHF,TGTGCCATCAGTCCGGGGGACGAAAATAATTCACCCCTCCACTTT
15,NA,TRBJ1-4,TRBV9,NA,CASSVAAATNEKLFF,TGTGCCAGCAGCGTAGCGGCGGCAACTAATGAAAAACTGTTTTTT
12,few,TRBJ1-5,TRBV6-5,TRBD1,CASRQGRGPQHF,TGTGCCAGCAGACAGGGGAGAGGGCCCCAGCATTTT
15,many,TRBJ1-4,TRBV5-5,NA,CASSFPGSGNEKLFF,TGTGCCAGCAGCTTTCCAGGGTCGGGTAATGAAAAACTGTTTTTT
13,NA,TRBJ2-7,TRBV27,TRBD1,CASSPAGGYEQYF,TGTGCCAGCAGTCCTGCAGGGGGCTACGAGCAGTACTTC
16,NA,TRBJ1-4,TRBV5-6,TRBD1,CASSSKNRGICEKLFF,TGTGCCAGCAGCTCAAAAAACAGGGGGATATGCGAAAAACTGTTTTTT
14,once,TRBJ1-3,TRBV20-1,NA,CSALQGRSGNTIYF,TGCAGTGCCCTACAGGGTCGCTCTGGAAACACCATATATTTT
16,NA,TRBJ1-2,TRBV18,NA,CASSPISEMGNYGYTF,TGTGCCAGCTCACCGATTTCTGAGATGGGTAACTATGGCTACACCTTC
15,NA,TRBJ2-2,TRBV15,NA,CATSRAPGNTGELFF,TGTGCCACCAGCAGAGCACCAGGGAACACCGGGGAGCTGTTTTTT
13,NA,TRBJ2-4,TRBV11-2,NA,CASSLRQTNIQYF,TGTGCCAGCAGCTTAAGGCAGACAAACATTCAGTACTTC
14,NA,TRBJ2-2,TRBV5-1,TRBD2,CASAGGLNTGELFF,TGCGCCAGCGCGGGGGGCTTGAACACCGGGGAGCTGTTTTTT